The 14 T cell receptor beta chains in this list originate from one sample, sequenced in a study of low-dose radiotherapy and immunotherapy resistance in tumors. The time point denotes: after trial treatment. The treatment: LDRT plus nivolumab, ipilimumab, low-dose cyclophosphamide and aspirin (RACIN trial). Priming of first-strand cDNA relied on TRAV- and TRBV-specific primers (covering alpha and beta chains). TCR amplification involved about 18 PCR cycles with a constant-region primer and V-primer adapter. TCRdb re-derived calls from the reads in MiXCR, one entry per CDR3 protein. The sample comprises 35,000 to 50,000 distinct CDR3 sequences, about a fifth of which are singletons, and 9.2% rests with the top ten. This specimen consisted of PBMCs, obtained after low-dose radiotherapy plus immunotherapy. All receptors come from a female donor with ovarian cancer.

This clonotype was picked up a small number of times. The rearrangement links TRBV23-1 to TRBJ2-5, with 11 bases matching TRBD2. TRBV23-1 is classed as an ORF, of uncertain function. V trimming: 6 bases; J trimming: 4 bases; junction bases outside the gene matches: 19. This CDR3 contains 19 residues. The CDR3 loop is CASSLRDSLTSGDTETQYF. CDR3 nucleotide sequence: TGCGCCAGCAGCCTACGGGACTCGTTGACTAGCGGGGACACAGAGACCCAGTACTTC.

The chain links TRBV9 to TRBJ2-2, with 7 bases that match TRBD2. The junction had 1 base not matched to a gene; V was cut back by 2 bases and J by 0 bases. The CDR3 sequence is 15 residues long. Germline V gives CDR1 SGDLS, CDR2 YYNGEE. CDR3 amino acids: CASSVRGANTGELFF. The CDR3 region has the DNA TGTGCCAGCAGCGTTCGGGGGGCGAACACCGGGGAGCTGTTTTTT.

The genes are TRBV6-5 and TRBJ2-7; 8 bases align to TRBD1. This CDR3 is 14 amino acids long. CDR1 MNHEY and CDR2 SVGAGI come from the germline V gene. V trimming: 6 bases; J trimming: 2 bases; junction bases outside the gene matches: 6. The CDR3 DNA follows: TGTGCCAGCAGGCGACAGGGGTCTCCCTACGAGCAGTACTTC. It yields the protein CASRRQGSPYEQYF.

V is TRBV29-1 and J is TRBJ2-5; D is possibly TRBD2 (7 bases). The germline V gene has CDR1 SQVTM and CDR2 ANQGSEA. Trimming pared 5 bases from V and 4 bases from J, leaving 14 bases between. This CDR3 has 13 residues. Written as DNA, the CDR3 is TGCAGCGTTCTAGGGGGAGGGCGAGAGACCCAGTACTTC. It encodes CSVLGGGRETQYF. The variable domain in full, with the rest retrieved from reference TRBV29-1 and TRBJ2-5, is SAVISQKPSRDICQRGTSLTIQCQVDSQVTMMFWYRQQPGQSLTLIATANQGSEATYESGFVIDKFPISRPNLTFSTLTVSNMSPEDSSIYLCSVLGGGRETQYFGPGTRLLVL.

The chain is built from TRBV5-1 and TRBJ2-4; D might be TRBD2 (5 bases). CDR3 size: 14 residues. Germline V gene data show CDR1 as SGHRS and CDR2 as YFSETQ. V was trimmed by 0 bases and J by 13 bases, leaving 17 bases between them. CDR3 loop: CASSLGGSYNEQYF. The CDR3 coding sequence is TGCGCCAGCAGCTTGGGAGGGTCCTACAATGAGCAGTACTTC.

CDR3 sequence: CASSVGGSNEQFF. The CDR3 nucleotides read TGTGCCAGCAGCGTAGGCGGTAGCAATGAGCAGTTCTTC. J is TRBJ2-1 and V is TRBV9, with D unresolved. V was cut by 0 bases and J by 6 bases, with 7 bases left in between. The CDR3 totals 13 residues. Germline CDR1 is SGDLS and CDR2 is YYNGEE.

J is TRBJ2-7 and V is TRBV28; D is possibly TRBD2 (7 bases). The CDR3 has 13 amino acids. Germline CDR1 is MDHEN and CDR2 is SYDVKM. The germline V and J ends were trimmed by 9 bases and 3 bases, with 15 bases remaining between them. The CDR3 region is CASKGGGLYEQYF. CDR3 nucleotide sequence: TGTGCCAGTAAAGGGGGGGGGCTCTACGAGCAGTACTTC.

Points on this clonotype: A read error is the likely source, as a far larger clone sits one nucleotide away. The chain employs TRBV10-1 and TRBJ2-4, with unresolved D. Germline assignment: CDR1 WNHNN and CDR2 SYGVQD (reference sequence). This CDR3 contains 12 residues. The V and J ends lost 4 bases and 13 bases respectively, with 14 bases between them. The CDR3 region is CASSAQVGEQYF. CDR3 DNA: TGCGCCAGCAGTGCCCAAGTAGGTGAGCAGTACTTC.

This clonotype has a count of ten or more. The V call is TRBV4-1, the J call TRBJ2-2; possible D gene TRBD1, 5 bases. CDR1 is MGHRA, CDR2 YSYEKL, per germline. This CDR3 comprises 18 residues. Trimming took off 5 bases at V and 0 bases at J, with 19 bases between the two ends. CDR3 in amino acids: CASSEVSAGISNTGELFF. The CDR3, as DNA: TGCGCCAGCAGCGAAGTTTCTGCAGGGATTTCGAACACCGGGGAGCTGTTTTTT.

This clonotype showed up many times. The rearrangement links TRBV5-4 to TRBJ1-1; D is unresolved. This CDR3 has 15 amino acids. Germline assignment: CDR1 SGHNT and CDR2 YYREEE (reference sequence). Trimming shortened V by 7 bases and J by 0 bases, and 16 bases separated the two germline ends. The CDR3 region has the DNA TGTGCCAGCGCGCTGGCCCCCACGGTGAACACTGAAGCTTTCTTT. This translates into CASALAPTVNTEAFF.

This clonotype was recorded at least ten times. V and J are TRBV27 and TRBJ1-2; the match to TRBD1 covers 7 bases. This CDR3 has 16 amino acids. With V trimmed by 2 bases and J by 7 bases, 13 bases remained unmatched. CDR1 is MNHEY, CDR2 SMNVEV, per germline (reference sequence). Here the CDR3 reads CASSLTRPQGKAGYTF. In nucleotides, the CDR3 is TGTGCCAGCAGTTTAACTCGGCCACAGGGGAAGGCTGGCTACACCTTC.

Of note for this clonotype: Since a far larger clone is one base different, this is likely a read error. The rearrangement joins TRBV21-1 to TRBJ2-7; the tabulated D call, TRBD2, remains unverified against the DNA. TRBV21-1 is annotated as a pseudogene. CDR3 length: 16 amino acids. The DNA of the CDR3 is TGTGCCAGCAGCAAAGGGTTCCGACTAGGATACAATGAGCAGTACTTC. As protein: CASSKGFRLGYNEQYF.

The chain links TRBV10-3 to TRBJ2-7; D not certain. V lost 6 bases to trimming and J lost 6 bases, with 12 bases between them. The CDR3 is 12 residues long. Germline V lookup: CDR1 ENHRY, CDR2 SYGVKD. The CDR3: CAISGLGPEQYF. The CDR3 DNA reads TGTGCCATCAGCGGGCTGGGTCCCGAGCAGTACTTC.

Notes on this clonotype: A far larger clone is off by one base, so a read error is likely. This chain links TRBV5-4 with TRBJ2-7; D may correspond to TRBD1 or TRBD2 (5 bases each). The CDR3 totals 13 residues. Trimming removed 6 bases at V and 7 bases at J, with 17 bases between. Germline-derived CDR1 and CDR2 are SGHNT and YYREEE (reference sequence). The CDR3 nucleotides read TGTGCCAGCAAAACCCTAGGGACGGATGAGCAGTACTTC. This codes for CASKTLGTDEQYF.